A selection of T cell receptor beta chains follows, all from one sample in a study of blood T cell repertoires in COVID-19. Libraries were prepared by immunoSEQ multiplex PCR; TCRdb keeps only in-frame clonotypes and omits some of them. The sample lists about 120,000 clones, over 70% occurring once. The material sequenced was peripheral blood. Every receptor here comes from a man aged 70-80 years with acute or convalescent COVID-19. Each CDR3 is given with its conserved first and last residue. The D gene is left open where the match is weak. Clone size, where shown, is once, few, many, or a class for clones that have expanded.

.,TRBV9,.,TRBJ1-2,CASSVAGVGIPYGYTF,TGTGCCAGCAGCGTAGCGGGGGTAGGGATCCCCTATGGCTACACCTTC
.,TRBV19,.,TRBJ1-1,CASRRSQGSYTEAFF,TGTGCCAGTAGACGGTCACAGGGTTCGTACACTGAAGCTTTCTTT
once,TRBV7-2,TRBD1,TRBJ1-4,CASSSRTGSANEKLFF,TGTGCCAGCAGCTCCCGGACAGGGTCCGCTAATGAAAAACTGTTTTTT
.,TRBV10-3,.,TRBJ2-5,CAISDRGAETQYF,TGTGCCATCAGTGATCGGGGGGCAGAGACCCAGTACTTC
.,TRBV11-3,TRBD1,TRBJ1-2,CASSLGAGGNYGYTF,TGTGCCAGCAGCTTAGGGGCAGGGGGCAACTATGGCTACACCTTC
once,TRBV19,.,TRBJ1-5,CASSMRSIEPQHF,TGTGCCAGTAGTATGAGGAGTATTGAGCCCCAGCATTTT
.,TRBV7-3,.,TRBJ1-6,CASSLEMGGRNSPLHF,TGTGCCAGCAGCTTAGAAATGGGGGGTAGAAATTCACCCCTCCACTTT
once,TRBV5-4,.,TRBJ1-1,CASSLQVAHTEAFF,TGTGCCAGCAGCTTGCAGGTGGCCCACACTGAAGCTTTCTTT
.,TRBV6-5,TRBD1,TRBJ1-5,CASSPRDRANQPQHF,TGTGCCAGCAGTCCGCGGGACAGGGCAAATCAGCCCCAGCATTTT
.,TRBV2,.,TRBJ2-5,CAAEGAGAGETQYF,TGTGCCGCCGAGGGTGCGGGGGCGGGAGAGACCCAGTACTTC
.,TRBV11-2,TRBD2,TRBJ2-1,CASSQSGVEQFF,TGTGCCAGCAGCCAGAGCGGGGTTGAGCAGTTCTTC
.,TRBV7-9,.,TRBJ1-5,CASSLGAGRNQPQHF,TGTGCCAGCAGCTTAGGAGCAGGTCGCAATCAGCCCCAGCATTTT
.,TRBV19,.,TRBJ1-5,CAFQTGMGNQPQHF,TGTGCCTTTCAAACGGGGATGGGCAATCAGCCCCAGCATTTT
.,TRBV6-2/TRBV6-3,.,TRBJ1-1,CASSSPGTRNTEAFF,TGTGCCAGCAGTTCACCAGGGACAAGGAACACTGAAGCTTTCTTT
.,TRBV9,TRBD1,TRBJ1-2,CASSVRGFGYGYTF,TGTGCCAGCAGCGTCAGGGGGTTTGGCTATGGCTACACCTTC
.,TRBV5-1,TRBD2,TRBJ2-1,CASSPLAGGAYNEQFF,TGCGCCAGCAGCCCCCTAGCGGGGGGGGCCTACAATGAGCAGTTCTTC
.,TRBV7-2,TRBD1,TRBJ2-6,CASSLTGTATTGANVLTF,TGTGCCAGCAGCTTAACAGGGACAGCAACCACTGGGGCCAACGTCCTGACTTTC
.,TRBV5-6,.,TRBJ2-2,CASSFYRDTGELFF,TGTGCCAGCAGCTTTTACCGCGACACCGGGGAGCTGTTTTTT
once,TRBV25-1,.,TRBJ1-5,CARQQGYSNQPQHF,TGTGCCAGACAACAGGGATATAGCAATCAGCCCCAGCATTTT
few,TRBV19,TRBD2,TRBJ2-3,CASSPGLAGAEQYF,TGTGCCAGTAGCCCGGGACTAGCGGGAGCGGAGCAGTATTTT
.,TRBV10-3,.,TRBJ2-1,CAISDTGQLIINNEQFF,TGTGCCATCAGTGATACAGGACAGTTAATTATCAACAATGAGCAGTTCTTC
.,TRBV5-1,.,TRBJ2-1,CASSLRGTGNEQFF,TGCGCCAGCAGCTTGAGAGGAACAGGCAATGAGCAGTTCTTC
.,TRBV10-3,TRBD2,TRBJ2-1,CAISESRGAYNEQFF,TGTGCCATCAGTGAGTCGCGGGGGGCATACAATGAGCAGTTCTTC
.,TRBV11-2,.,TRBJ1-2,CASSLDRGYGYTF,TGTGCCAGCAGCTTAGATAGAGGGTACGGCTACACCTTC
.,TRBV7-9,.,TRBJ1-3,CASSLGQGNTIYF,TGTGCCAGCAGCTTAGGACAGGGAAACACCATATATTTT
few,TRBV5-1,.,TRBJ1-1,CASSLAQDTEAFF,TGCGCCAGCAGCTTGGCACAGGACACTGAAGCTTTCTTT
.,TRBV2,.,TRBJ2-6,CASSEGRASGANVLTF,TGTGCCAGCAGTGAAGGGAGGGCCTCTGGGGCCAACGTCCTGACTTTC
.,TRBV4-1,TRBD1,TRBJ2-7,CASSQVGQGFGKQYF,TGCGCCAGCAGCCAAGTAGGACAGGGTTTTGGGAAGCAGTACTTC
.,TRBV5-1,TRBD2,TRBJ2-7,CASSTTSGRPYEQYF,TGCGCCAGCAGCACGACTAGCGGGAGGCCCTACGAGCAGTACTTC
.,TRBV4-1,TRBD1,TRBJ2-2,CASSSGQGKNTGELFF,TGCGCCAGCAGTTCCGGACAGGGGAAGAACACCGGGGAGCTGTTTTTT
.,TRBV5-1,TRBD1,TRBJ1-1,CASSFGTGMITEAFF,TGCGCCAGCAGCTTCGGGACAGGGATGATTACTGAAGCTTTCTTT
.,TRBV3-1/TRBV3-2,TRBD1,TRBJ1-6,CASSLQGNNSPLHF,TGTGCCAGCAGCCTACAGGGGAATAATTCACCCCTCCACTTT
few,TRBV12-5,.,TRBJ2-5,CASGSPSVVVETQYF,TGTGCTAGTGGTTCCCCCTCGGTAGTCGTGGAGACCCAGTACTTC
.,TRBV30,.,TRBJ1-1,CACRGAVNTEAFF,TGTGCCTGCCGTGGGGCGGTGAACACTGAAGCTTTCTTT
.,TRBV5-1,TRBD2,TRBJ2-5,CASSRPGTSGTYQETQYF,TGCGCCAGCAGCCGGCCCGGGACTAGCGGGACTTATCAAGAGACCCAGTACTTC
few,TRBV19,.,TRBJ1-2,CASSIQGWGYTF,TGTGCCAGTAGTATACAGGGGTGGGGCTACACCTTC
.,TRBV7-2,.,TRBJ1-4,CASSPSPGANEKLFF,TGTGCCAGCAGCCCCAGCCCCGGGGCTAATGAAAAACTGTTTTTT
once,TRBV5-4,TRBD1,TRBJ1-2,CASSGIQGWEGYTF,TGTGCCAGCAGCGGGATACAGGGGTGGGAGGGCTACACCTTC
.,TRBV6-5,TRBD1,TRBJ1-2,CASMRGQSHNYGYTF,TGTGCCAGCATGCGGGGACAGAGCCATAACTATGGCTACACCTTC
few,TRBV6-5,TRBD1,TRBJ2-1,CASSRTGAEQFF,TGTGCCAGCAGTAGAACAGGGGCCGAGCAGTTCTTC
.,TRBV2,.,TRBJ1-5,CASRTARDQPQHF,TGTGCCAGCCGGACAGCCAGGGATCAGCCCCAGCATTTT
.,TRBV29-1,.,TRBJ1-5,CSVGQDNQPQHF,TGCAGCGTTGGACAGGACAATCAGCCCCAGCATTTT
.,TRBV3-1/TRBV3-2,.,TRBJ1-2,CASSERGTRNYGYTF,TGTGCCAGCAGCGAGAGAGGAACCCGGAACTATGGCTACACCTTC
.,TRBV15,.,TRBJ1-3,CATSLGTSGNTIYF,TGTGCCACCAGCCTTGGGACATCTGGAAACACCATATATTTT
.,TRBV5-1,.,TRBJ2-5,CASRETGAQRGETQYF,TGCGCCAGCAGAGAGACAGGCGCCCAGAGGGGGGAGACCCAGTACTTC
.,TRBV6-5,.,TRBJ1-1,CASSYSGQEIEAFF,TGTGCCAGCAGTTACTCGGGACAAGAGATTGAAGCTTTCTTT
.,TRBV29-1,.,TRBJ2-7,CSARDISYEQYF,TGCAGCGCCCGGGACATTTCCTACGAGCAGTACTTC
.,TRBV3-1/TRBV3-2,TRBD1,TRBJ1-1,CASSQPLLTGWGTEAFF,TGTGCCAGCAGCCAACCGCTACTGACAGGGTGGGGCACTGAAGCTTTCTTT
once,TRBV9,.,TRBJ2-5,CASSVGNTQETQYF,TGTGCCAGCAGCGTTGGCAATACGCAAGAGACCCAGTACTTC
.,TRBV5-5,.,TRBJ1-5,CASSLAQFSNQPQHF,TGTGCCAGCAGCTTGGCCCAGTTTAGCAATCAGCCCCAGCATTTT
.,TRBV3-1/TRBV3-2,TRBD2,TRBJ2-7,CASSPTSGGASEQYF,TGTGCCAGCAGCCCAACTAGCGGGGGGGCGAGCGAGCAGTACTTC
once,TRBV5-1,TRBD1,TRBJ2-2,CASSLRTGETGELFF,TGCGCCAGCAGCCTCCGGACAGGGGAGACCGGGGAGCTGTTTTTT
.,TRBV14,.,TRBJ2-2,CASSLTGFTGELFF,TGTGCCAGCAGCCTTACAGGATTCACCGGGGAGCTGTTTTTT
.,TRBV1,.,TRBJ2-3,CTKRSGAAFSDTQYF,TGCACCAAACGTAGCGGGGCCGCCTTTTCCGATACGCAGTATTTT
.,TRBV2,TRBD1,TRBJ1-4,CASSEGGGGTEKLFF,TGTGCCAGCAGTGAAGGTGGAGGGGGCACGGAAAAACTGTTTTTT